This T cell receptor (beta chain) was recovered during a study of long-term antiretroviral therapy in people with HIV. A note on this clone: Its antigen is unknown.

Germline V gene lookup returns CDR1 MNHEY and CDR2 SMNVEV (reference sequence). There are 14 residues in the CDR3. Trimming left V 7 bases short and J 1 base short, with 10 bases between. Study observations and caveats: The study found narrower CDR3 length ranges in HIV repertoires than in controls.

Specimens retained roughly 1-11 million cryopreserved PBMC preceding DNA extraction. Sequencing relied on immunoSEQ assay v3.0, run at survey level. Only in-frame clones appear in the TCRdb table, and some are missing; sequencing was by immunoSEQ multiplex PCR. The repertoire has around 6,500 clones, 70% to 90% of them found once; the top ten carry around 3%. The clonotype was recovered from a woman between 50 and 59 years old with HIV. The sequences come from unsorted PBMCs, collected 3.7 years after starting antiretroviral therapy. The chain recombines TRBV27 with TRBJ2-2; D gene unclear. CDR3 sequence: CASKRAGNTGELFF. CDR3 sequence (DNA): TGTGCCAGCAAAAGGGCCGGGAACACCGGGGAGCTGTTTTTT.